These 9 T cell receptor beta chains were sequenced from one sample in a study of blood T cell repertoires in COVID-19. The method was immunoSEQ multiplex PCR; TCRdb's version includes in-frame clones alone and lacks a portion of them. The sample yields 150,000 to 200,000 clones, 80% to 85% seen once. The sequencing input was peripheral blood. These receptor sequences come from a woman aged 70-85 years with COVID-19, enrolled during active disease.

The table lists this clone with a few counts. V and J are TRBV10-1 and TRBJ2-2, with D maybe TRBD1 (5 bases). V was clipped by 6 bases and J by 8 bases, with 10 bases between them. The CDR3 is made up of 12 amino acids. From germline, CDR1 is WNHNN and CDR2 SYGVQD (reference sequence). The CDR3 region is CASRSRVGELFF. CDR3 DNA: TGCGCCAGCAGGAGCAGGGTAGGGGAGCTGTTTTTT.

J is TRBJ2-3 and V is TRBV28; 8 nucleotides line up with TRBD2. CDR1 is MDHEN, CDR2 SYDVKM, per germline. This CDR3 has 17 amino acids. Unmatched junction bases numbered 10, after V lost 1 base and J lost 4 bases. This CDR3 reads CASSLLEAGVGADTQYF. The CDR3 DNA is TGTGCCAGCAGTTTATTAGAAGCGGGGGTAGGGGCAGATACGCAGTATTTT.

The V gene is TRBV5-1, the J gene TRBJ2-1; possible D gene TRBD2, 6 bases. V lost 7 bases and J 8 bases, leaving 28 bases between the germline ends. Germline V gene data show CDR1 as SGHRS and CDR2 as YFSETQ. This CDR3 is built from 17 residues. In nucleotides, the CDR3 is TGCGCCAGCCATGTCGGAGAGGCGGGGACTCCCGTAGATGAGCAGTTCTTC. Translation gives CASHVGEAGTPVDEQFF.

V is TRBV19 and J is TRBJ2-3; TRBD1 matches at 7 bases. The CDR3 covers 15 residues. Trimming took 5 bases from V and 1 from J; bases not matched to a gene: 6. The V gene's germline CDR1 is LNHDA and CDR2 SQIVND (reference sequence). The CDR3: CASSWDRGGTDTQYF. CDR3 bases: TGTGCCAGTAGTTGGGACAGAGGGGGCACAGATACGCAGTATTTT.

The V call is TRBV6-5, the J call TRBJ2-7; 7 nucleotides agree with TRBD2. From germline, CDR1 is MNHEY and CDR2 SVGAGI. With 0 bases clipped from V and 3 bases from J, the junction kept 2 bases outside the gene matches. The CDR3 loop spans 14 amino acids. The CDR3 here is CASSYSRGIYEQYF. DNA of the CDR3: TGTGCCAGCAGTTACTCGCGGGGGATCTACGAGCAGTACTTC.

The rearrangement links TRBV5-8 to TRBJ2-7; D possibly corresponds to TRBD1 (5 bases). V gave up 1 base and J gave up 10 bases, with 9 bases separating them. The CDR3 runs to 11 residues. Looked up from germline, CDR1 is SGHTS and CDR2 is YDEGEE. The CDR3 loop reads CASSLRGGQYV. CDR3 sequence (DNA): TGTGCCAGCAGCTTGAGGGGCGGACAGTACGTC.

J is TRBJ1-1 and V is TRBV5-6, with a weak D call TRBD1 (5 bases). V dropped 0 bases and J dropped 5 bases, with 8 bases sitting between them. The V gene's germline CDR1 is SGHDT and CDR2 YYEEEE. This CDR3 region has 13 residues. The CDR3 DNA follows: TGTGCCAGCAGCTTGGGGCCAGGGACTGAAGCTTTCTTT. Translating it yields CASSLGPGTEAFF.

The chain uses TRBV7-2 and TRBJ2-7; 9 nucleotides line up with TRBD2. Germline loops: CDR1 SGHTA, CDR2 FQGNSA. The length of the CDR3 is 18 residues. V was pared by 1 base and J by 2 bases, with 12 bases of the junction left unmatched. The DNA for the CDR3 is TGTGCCAGCAGCTTAGTTCGGAGAAGCGGGAGGATTACCTACGAGCAGTACTTC. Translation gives CASSLVRRSGRITYEQYF.

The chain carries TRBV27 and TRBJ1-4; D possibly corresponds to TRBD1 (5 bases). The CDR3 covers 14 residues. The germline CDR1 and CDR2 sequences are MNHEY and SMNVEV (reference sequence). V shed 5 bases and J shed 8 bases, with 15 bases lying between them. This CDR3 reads CASSHQGQEEKLFF. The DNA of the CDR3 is TGTGCCAGCAGTCACCAGGGTCAAGAAGAAAAACTGTTTTTT. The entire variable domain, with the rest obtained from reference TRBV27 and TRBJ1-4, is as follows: EAQVTQNPRYLITVTGKKLTVTCSQNMNHEYMSWYRQDPGLGLRQIYYSMNVEVTDKGDVPEGYKVSRKEKRNFPLILESPSPNQTSLYFCASSHQGQEEKLFFGSGTQLSVL.